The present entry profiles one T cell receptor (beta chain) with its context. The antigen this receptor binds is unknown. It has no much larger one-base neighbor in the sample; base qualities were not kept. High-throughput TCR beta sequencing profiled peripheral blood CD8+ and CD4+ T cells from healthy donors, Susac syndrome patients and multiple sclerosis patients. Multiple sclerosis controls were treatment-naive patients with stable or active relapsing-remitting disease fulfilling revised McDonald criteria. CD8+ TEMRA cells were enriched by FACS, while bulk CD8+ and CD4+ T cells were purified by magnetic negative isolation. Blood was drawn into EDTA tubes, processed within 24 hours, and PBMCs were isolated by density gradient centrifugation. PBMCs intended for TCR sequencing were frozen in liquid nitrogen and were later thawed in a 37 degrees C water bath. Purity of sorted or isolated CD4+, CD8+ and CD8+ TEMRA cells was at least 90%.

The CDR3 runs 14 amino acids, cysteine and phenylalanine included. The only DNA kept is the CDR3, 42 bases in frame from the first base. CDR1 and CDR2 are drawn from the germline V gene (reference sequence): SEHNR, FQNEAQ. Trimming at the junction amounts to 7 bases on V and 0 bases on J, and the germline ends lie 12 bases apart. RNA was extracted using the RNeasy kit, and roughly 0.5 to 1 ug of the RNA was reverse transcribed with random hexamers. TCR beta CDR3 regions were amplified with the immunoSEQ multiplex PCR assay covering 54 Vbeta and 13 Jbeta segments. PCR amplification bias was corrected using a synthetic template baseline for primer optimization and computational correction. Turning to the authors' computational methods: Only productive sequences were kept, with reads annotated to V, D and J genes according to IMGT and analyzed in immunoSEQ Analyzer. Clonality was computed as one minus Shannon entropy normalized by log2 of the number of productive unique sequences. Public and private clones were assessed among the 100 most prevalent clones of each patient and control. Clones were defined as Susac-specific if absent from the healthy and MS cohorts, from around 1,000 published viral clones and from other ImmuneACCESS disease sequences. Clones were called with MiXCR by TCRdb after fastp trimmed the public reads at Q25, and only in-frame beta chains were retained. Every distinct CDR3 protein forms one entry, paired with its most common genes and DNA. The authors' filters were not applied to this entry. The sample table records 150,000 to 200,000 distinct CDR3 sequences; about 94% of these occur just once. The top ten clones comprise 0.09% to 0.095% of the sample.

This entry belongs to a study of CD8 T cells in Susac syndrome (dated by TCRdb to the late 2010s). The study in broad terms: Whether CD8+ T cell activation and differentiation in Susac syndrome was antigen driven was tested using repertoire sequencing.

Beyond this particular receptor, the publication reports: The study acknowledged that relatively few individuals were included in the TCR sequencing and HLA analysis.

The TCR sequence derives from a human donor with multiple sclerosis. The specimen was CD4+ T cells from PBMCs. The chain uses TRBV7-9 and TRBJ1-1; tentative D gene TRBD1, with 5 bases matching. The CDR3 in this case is CASNPAGLNTEAFF. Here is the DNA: TGTGCCAGCAACCCCGCGGGGCTGAACACTGAAGCTTTCTTT.